These 21 T cell receptor beta chains were sequenced from one sample in a study of sequential checkpoint blockade in melanoma (dated by TCRdb to the late 2010s). The library relied on the immunoSEQ multiplex PCR assay. The immuneACCESS repertoire file appears here via TCRdb, limited to in-frame rearrangements. These files lack a portion of the clones; in checked studies, under half of the deficit traces to unresolved V genes, and the cause of the others is not known. Present in this sample are 16,000 or so clones, nearly 80% of which were seen just once. The leading ten clones occupy about 11% of the sample. In the paper's terms, the treatment or condition label means: randomized to nivolumab then ipilimumab (arm A) or the reverse (arm B). This material consisted of CD8+ T cells sorted from blood (inferred from file names), taken from a patient given nivolumab and ipilimumab in sequence. These receptors came from a human donor with melanoma.

The chain is built from TRBV5-5 and TRBJ1-2, with D unresolved. Per germline, CDR1 SGHKS and CDR2 YYEKEE (reference sequence). V was pared by 0 bases and J by 4 bases, with 13 bases between. The CDR3 length is 15 residues. CDR3 in amino acids: CASSLATEGGYGYTF. DNA of the CDR3: TGTGCCAGCAGCTTGGCCACGGAGGGTGGCTATGGCTACACCTTC.

V gene TRBV4-1 combines with J gene TRBJ2-7; D uncertain. The CDR3 consists of 15 residues. CDR1 is MGHRA, CDR2 YSYEKL, per germline. V was shortened by 3 bases and J by 0 bases, with 12 bases between the two germline ends. The CDR3 loop reads CASSQLAVLSYEQYF. Here the CDR3 DNA reads TGCGCCAGCAGCCAGTTGGCTGTCCTCTCCTACGAGCAGTACTTC.

This chain uses TRBV4-1 with TRBJ1-1; no clear D. The CDR3 has 15 amino acids. The germline V and J ends were trimmed by 0 bases and 1 base, with 9 bases remaining between them. Looked up from germline, CDR1 is MGHRA and CDR2 is YSYEKL. The CDR3 protein is CASSQDRGANTEAFF. CDR3 coding DNA: TGCGCCAGCAGCCAAGACCGGGGTGCGAACACTGAAGCTTTCTTT.

A single count supports this clone. J is TRBJ1-1 and V is TRBV30, with D perhaps TRBD1 (5 bases). This CDR3 has 13 residues. V was clipped by 0 bases and J by 4 bases, with 9 bases between them. Germline V CDR1 and CDR2: GTSNPN, SVGIG (reference sequence). The chain's CDR3 is CAWSVAGGTEAFF. The CDR3 DNA follows: TGTGCCTGGAGTGTAGCGGGGGGCACTGAAGCTTTCTTT.

The CDR3 nucleotides read TGTGCCAGTAGTATTCAAGGGGCAGGGAACGAGCAGTACTTC. It yields the protein CASSIQGAGNEQYF. The gene calls are TRBV19 and TRBJ2-7; D is possibly TRBD1 (5 bases). The germline V gene encodes CDR1 LNHDA and CDR2 SQIVND (reference sequence). The V end was cut by 3 bases, the J end by 5 bases, with 14 bases between. The CDR3 is 14 amino acids.

This clone was observed a single time. The J gene is TRBJ2-7, the V gene TRBV27, with TRBD2 matching 14 bases. V lost 6 bases, J lost 5 bases, and 3 bases stayed unmatched. From germline, CDR1 is MNHEY and CDR2 SMNVEV (reference sequence). This CDR3 spans 14 amino acids. The CDR3 nucleotides read TGTGCCAGCAGGGGACTAGCGGGAGCGGACGAGCAGTACTTC. Amino acid sequence: CASRGLAGADEQYF.

This CDR3 reads CASSLGVAAGNTIYF. The CDR3 nucleotides read TGTGCCAGCAGCTTAGGTGTCGCAGCTGGAAACACCATATATTTT. The chain recombines TRBV7-6 with TRBJ1-3; no definite D call. Trimming took 1 base from V and 2 from J, leaving 9 bases between them. Germline CDR1 and CDR2: SGHVS and FNYEAQ. The CDR3 extends over 15 amino acids.

The chain couples TRBV29-1 to TRBJ2-1, with a weak D call TRBD2 (5 bases). V lost 0 bases and J lost 5, with 5 bases in between. CDR1 SQVTM and CDR2 ANQGSEA come from the germline V gene. The CDR3 is made up of 12 amino acids. The CDR3 sequence is CSVEERDNEQFF. The CDR3 coding sequence is TGCAGCGTTGAAGAGCGGGACAATGAGCAGTTCTTC.

V usage is TRBV27 and J usage is TRBJ1-2; weak D call: TRBD1 (5 bases). This CDR3 comprises 14 residues. The V and J ends lost 2 bases and 0 bases respectively, with 7 bases between them. Germline loops: CDR1 MNHEY, CDR2 SMNVEV (reference sequence). The DNA for the CDR3 is TGTGCCAGCAGTTTAAGACAGTCTAACTATGGCTACACCTTC. This sequence encodes CASSLRQSNYGYTF.

V is TRBV7-2 and J is TRBJ1-6, with D possibly matching TRBD1 (5 bases). Germline V lookup: CDR1 SGHTA, CDR2 FQGNSA. V was clipped by 5 bases and J by 8 bases, with 10 bases between them. The length of the CDR3 is 13 residues. This CDR3 reads CASSLDSYSPLHF. CDR3 bases: TGTGCCAGCAGCCTCGACAGTTATTCACCCCTCCACTTT.

The table lists this clone with a few counts. The chain combines TRBV19 with TRBJ2-7; no reliable D call. Trimming left V 6 bases short and J 3 bases short, with 9 bases between. Germline assignment: CDR1 LNHDA and CDR2 SQIVND (reference sequence). CDR3 length equals 12 residues. CDR3 region: CASRGGHYEQYF. CDR3 nucleotides: TGTGCCAGTAGAGGCGGCCACTACGAGCAGTACTTC.

The chain links TRBV5-1 to TRBJ2-7; 9 bases fit TRBD1. This CDR3 is 14 amino acids long. Germline assignment: CDR1 SGHRS and CDR2 YFSETQ. The V gene end was trimmed by 4 bases and the J gene end by 5 bases; junction bases not matched to a gene: 7. This chain's CDR3 is CASSVWTGADEQYF. CDR3 DNA sequence: TGCGCCAGCAGCGTATGGACAGGGGCTGACGAGCAGTACTTC.

The rearrangement joins TRBV11-2 to TRBJ2-7; 10 bases line up with TRBD1. V was clipped by 4 bases and J by 3 bases; unmatched bases: 9. The CDR3 spans 16 residues. Germline V gives CDR1 SGHAT, CDR2 FQNNGV. CDR3: CASSSPSGTGVYEQYF. Here the CDR3 DNA reads TGTGCCAGCAGCTCCCCCTCCGGGACAGGGGTCTACGAGCAGTACTTC.

The gene calls are TRBV4-3 and TRBJ2-7; 12 positions agree with TRBD2. The CDR3 spans 16 residues. V was clipped by 4 bases and J by 5 bases; unmatched bases: 9. Germline CDR1 reads LGHNA; CDR2 reads YSLEER. As DNA, the CDR3 is TGCGCCAGCAGCCCTAGACTAGCGGGAGCAATCCACGAGCAGTACTTC. Protein product: CASSPRLAGAIHEQYF.

This clone was observed a few times. The CDR3 DNA reads TGTGCCAGCAGCGTTGGCCAGGGGTGGAGCACTGAAGCTTTCTTT. Amino acids: CASSVGQGWSTEAFF. V gene TRBV9 combines with J gene TRBJ1-1; perhaps TRBD1 as D (6 bases). Between the trimmed V and J ends, which lost 2 bases and 4 bases, there was a span of 15 bases. The germline CDR1 and CDR2 sequences are SGDLS and YYNGEE. The CDR3 has 15 residues.

The J gene is TRBJ2-7, the V gene TRBV11-2; D gene unclear. Germline CDR1 and CDR2: SGHAT and FQNNGV. The V end lost 1 base, the J end lost 6 bases, and 10 bases lay between the germline ends. The CDR3 loop spans 13 amino acids. CDR3 residues: CASSLGFLSEQYF. In nucleotides, the CDR3 is TGTGCCAGCAGCTTAGGCTTCTTGAGCGAGCAGTACTTC.

V and J are TRBV11-2 and TRBJ2-7; D gene unclear. V lost 5 bases and J lost 2, with 4 bases in between. CDR3 length: 11 amino acids. Germline V gives CDR1 SGHAT, CDR2 FQNNGV. This chain's CDR3 is CASSVTYEQYF. CDR3 DNA sequence: TGTGCCAGCAGCGTAACCTACGAGCAGTACTTC.

The genes are TRBV27 and TRBJ1-2, with 9 bases aligning to TRBD1. The germline CDR1 and CDR2 sequences are MNHEY and SMNVEV (reference sequence). Losses at the gene ends were 0 bases for V and 4 bases for J; bases not matched to a gene: 3. The CDR3 extends over 15 amino acids. The CDR3 protein is CASSLSGTGFYGYTF. The CDR3, as DNA: TGTGCCAGCAGTTTATCTGGGACAGGGTTCTATGGCTACACCTTC.

The rearrangement uses TRBV6-5 and TRBJ1-2, with a tentative D call TRBD1 (5 bases). The CDR3 contains 13 residues. The germline V gene has CDR1 MNHEY and CDR2 SVGAGI. Trimming took 5 bases from V and 8 from J, leaving 15 bases between them. The CDR3 sequence is CASSPGGGSGYTF. The CDR3 region has the DNA TGTGCCAGCAGTCCTGGGGGAGGGTCCGGCTACACCTTC.

V and J are TRBV2 and TRBJ1-5, with 9 bases aligning to TRBD1. This CDR3 region has 17 residues. Trimming at V came to 5 bases and at J to 2 bases, leaving 10 bases not matched to a gene. The germline CDR1 and CDR2 sequences are SNHLY and FYNNEI. The DNA of the CDR3 is TGTGCCAGCAGTTCAATACAGGGGGCCTCGGGCAATCAGCCCCAGCATTTT. Protein product: CASSSIQGASGNQPQHF.

This chain connects TRBV7-9 to TRBJ1-1; D ambiguous. Trimming cost V 3 bases and J 8 bases, with 10 bases left between them. The CDR3 length is 12 residues. The germline V gene encodes CDR1 SEHNR and CDR2 FQNEAQ (reference sequence). CDR3 nucleotides: TGTGCCAGCAGCTTGGATTACAGCGAAGCTTTCTTT. Its protein product is CASSLDYSEAFF.